This TCR beta chain was captured in a study of blood T cell repertoires in COVID-19. Germline lookup yields CDR1 MGHDK and CDR2 SYGVNS. The ends were cut back, 4 bases at V and 1 base at J, with 13 bases in the middle. The CDR3 spans 15 residues. Profiled with immunoSEQ multiplex PCR; TCRdb holds only in-frame clones, not every one. In the table there are tens of thousands of clones, roughly 87% of which are singletons. The chain recombines TRBV25-1 with TRBJ1-1; D unresolved. The specimen was peripheral blood. This TCR was recovered from a woman in her sixties or seventies with acute or convalescent COVID-19. As DNA, the CDR3 is TGTGCCAGCAGTGTGGCGGCCGACGGGAACACTGAAGCTTTCTTT. Its translation: CASSVAADGNTEAFF.